This T cell receptor beta chain was documented in a study of radiation and T cells in renal cell carcinoma. Produced via immunoSEQ multiplex PCR; TCRdb's table is partial and in-frame only. The sample contains some 100,000 clones, 70% to 85% of which appear only once. As to time point: baseline pretreatment blood. The treatment here: 15 Gy SBRT to primary tumor, nephrectomy 4 weeks later. Serial blood draws occurred at baseline and 2 and 4 weeks post-SBRT. The specimen comprised blood, sampled from a patient whose treatment included radiotherapy and nephrectomy. The TCR was taken from a man aged 55 to 70 with renal cell carcinoma.

This CDR3 is CAISESPSLRSGELFF. The CDR3 nucleotides are TGTGCCATCAGTGAGTCTCCTAGCCTAAGGTCCGGGGAGCTGTTTTTT. The chain has TRBV10-3 and TRBJ2-2; possibly TRBD2 for D (5 bases). Trimming left V 0 bases short and J 6 bases short, with 14 bases between. Germline CDR1 reads ENHRY; CDR2 reads SYGVKD. This CDR3 is built from 16 residues.